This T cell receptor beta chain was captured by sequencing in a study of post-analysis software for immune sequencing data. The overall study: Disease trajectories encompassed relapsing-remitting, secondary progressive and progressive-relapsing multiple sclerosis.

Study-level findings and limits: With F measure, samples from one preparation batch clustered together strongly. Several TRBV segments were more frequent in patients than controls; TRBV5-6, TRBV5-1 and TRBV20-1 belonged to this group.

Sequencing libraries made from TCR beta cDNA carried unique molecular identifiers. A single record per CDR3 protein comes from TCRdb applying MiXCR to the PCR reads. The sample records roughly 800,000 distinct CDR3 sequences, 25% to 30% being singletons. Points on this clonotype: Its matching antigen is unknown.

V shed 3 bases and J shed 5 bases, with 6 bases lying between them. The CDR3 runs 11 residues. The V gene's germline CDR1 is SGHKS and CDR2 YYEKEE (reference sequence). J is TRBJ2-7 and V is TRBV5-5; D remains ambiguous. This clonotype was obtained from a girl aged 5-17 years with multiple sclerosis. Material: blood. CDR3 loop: CASSSTDEQYF. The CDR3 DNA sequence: TGTGCCAGCAGCTCCACGGACGAGCAGTACTTC.